These 7 T cell receptor beta chains were sequenced from one sample in a study of cytomegalovirus exposure and HLA in healthy donors (dated 2017 in TCRdb). The receptor library was made with the immunoSEQ multiplex PCR assay. The multiplex PCR relied on a mix of 60 forward primers for TCR Vbeta segments and 13 reverse primers for TCR Jbeta segments. TCRdb obtained this table from immuneACCESS and retained in-frame rearrangements with V and J assigned. These tables miss some clones; where compared with another copy, unresolved V genes account for less than half of the shortfall, and the remainder is unexplained. The sample table contains about 170,000 clones; only one count was recorded for 80% of them. 2% to 2.5% of the sample is in the top ten clones. Source material: PBMCs. These receptors originate from a male donor in good health and CMV-seronegative.

In its sample, this clone was seen a few times. The gene calls are TRBV7-9 and TRBJ1-3; D may be TRBD1 (6 bases). Germline CDR1 and CDR2: SEHNR and FQNEAQ (reference sequence). The V and J ends lost 5 bases and 0 bases respectively, with 14 bases between them. CDR3 length equals 16 residues. The CDR3 loop reads CASSQGGARSGNTIYF. DNA for the CDR3: TGTGCCAGCAGCCAAGGGGGGGCTCGCTCTGGAAACACCATATATTTT.

The gene calls are TRBV5-1 and TRBJ2-1; 9 bases are shared with TRBD2. Trimming at V came to 2 bases and at J to 1 base, leaving 7 bases not matched to a gene. Per the germline V gene, CDR1 is SGHRS and CDR2 is YFSETQ. The CDR3 loop spans 17 amino acids. In DNA, the CDR3 is TGCGCCAGCAGCTTACAAGACCTAGCGGGATCCTACAATGAGCAGTTCTTC. It yields the protein CASSLQDLAGSYNEQFF.

V is TRBV11-2 and J is TRBJ1-1; D might be TRBD1 (6 bases). The length of the CDR3 is 14 residues. The ends were cut back, 6 bases at V and 0 bases at J, with 11 bases in the middle. Per the germline V gene, CDR1 is SGHAT and CDR2 is FQNNGV. CDR3 bases: TGTGCCAGCAGGAGGACAGAGGTGAACACTGAAGCTTTCTTT. Amino acid sequence: CASRRTEVNTEAFF.

The chain couples TRBV19 to TRBJ1-1; D is perhaps TRBD1 (5 bases). The ends were cut back, 4 bases at V and 3 bases at J, with 15 bases in the middle. Germline CDR1 reads LNHDA; CDR2 reads SQIVND (reference sequence). This CDR3 is 15 amino acids long. Written as DNA, the CDR3 is TGTGCCAGTAGTACCCCAGGGTTAAAGGACACTGAAGCTTTCTTT. It codes for CASSTPGLKDTEAFF.

The chain is built from TRBV5-1 and TRBJ1-1; D uncertain. The CDR3 contains 14 residues. Germline CDR1 and CDR2: SGHRS and YFSETQ. V lost 0 bases to trimming and J lost 3 bases, with 9 bases between them. DNA for the CDR3: TGCGCCAGCAGCTTGGGCAGTCGCCACACTGAAGCTTTCTTT. Protein sequence: CASSLGSRHTEAFF.

This clone was detected once. This chain connects TRBV27 to TRBJ1-2, with TRBD1 matching over 10 bases. The CDR3 is 13 amino acids. With 5 bases clipped from V and 8 bases from J, the junction kept 5 bases outside the gene matches. CDR1 is MNHEY and CDR2 is SMNVEV in the germline V gene (reference sequence). The CDR3 bases are TGTGCCAGCAGTCGACAGGGGGCATACGGCTACACCTTC. Protein: CASSRQGAYGYTF.

The chain joins TRBV11-3 to TRBJ2-3, with 8 bases identical to TRBD2. With V trimmed by 5 bases and J by 4 bases, 5 bases remained unmatched. Germline loops: CDR1 SGHNT, CDR2 YENEEA. This CDR3 is 14 amino acids long. The CDR3 DNA follows: TGTGCCAGCAGCCCCGGACTAGCCCCAGATACGCAGTATTTT. Amino acid sequence: CASSPGLAPDTQYF.